Below, 2 T cell receptor beta chains from the same sample are listed, as sequenced in a study of blood T cell repertoires in COVID-19. The repertoire was sequenced with immunoSEQ multiplex PCR; TCRdb's copy has only in-frame clones and lacks some. This table holds tens of thousands of clones, roughly 85% found once. The sequenced sample was peripheral blood. These TCRs come from a man in his fifties with COVID-19, enrolled during active disease.

This chain connects TRBV14 to TRBJ1-1; the D is unclear. The CDR3 is 14 residues long. Germline-derived CDR1 and CDR2 are SGHDN and FVKESK. The ends were cut back, 4 bases at V and 1 base at J, with 10 bases in the middle. The CDR3 DNA is TGTGCCAGCAGCCCCCCGGAGTGGAACACTGAAGCTTTCTTT. Translated: CASSPPEWNTEAFF.

This rearrangement joins TRBV7-2 to TRBJ1-6; D gene uncertain. V lost 2 bases to trimming and J lost 14 bases, with 13 bases between them. Per the germline V gene, CDR1 is SGHTA and CDR2 is FQGNSA. The CDR3 has 13 amino acids. CDR3 DNA sequence: TGTGCCAGCAGCTTATTAGGAGCCTCGTCCCTCCACTTT. Its translation is CASSLLGASSLHF.